This is a list of T cell receptor beta chains from one sample in a study of sequential checkpoint blockade in melanoma. The table came from immunoSEQ multiplex PCR; TCRdb's copy has only in-frame clones and leaves some out. The sample lists roughly 20,000 clones; about 83% were seen once. This material consisted of CD8+ T cells sorted from blood (inferred from file names), taken from a patient given nivolumab and ipilimumab in sequence. The receptor source for this set is a human donor with melanoma. The CDR3 runs from the conserved cysteine through the conserved F or W. D genes are given only for firm matches. Only part of the rows carry a size: once, few, many, or a class if the clone is expanded.

CDR3 DNA: TGTGCCCAGATAGGAGGCTCCGGGGAGCTGTTTTTT
CDR3 protein: CAQIGGSGELFF
V gene: TRBV30
D gene: .
clone size: .
J gene: TRBJ2-2

CDR3 DNA: TGTGCCAGCAGCTTGGGGCAGGGGCGCAATCAGCCCCAGCATTTT
CDR3 protein: CASSLGQGRNQPQHF
V gene: TRBV5-6
D gene: .
clone size: .
J gene: TRBJ1-5

CDR3 DNA: TGCAGCGTTCATAGTTTCGACAGGGGAAGTGGCTACACCTTC
CDR3 protein: CSVHSFDRGSGYTF
V gene: TRBV29-1
D gene: TRBD1
clone size: .
J gene: TRBJ1-2

CDR3 DNA: TGTGCAGCGGGACAGGGCGCCTACGAGCAGTACTTC
CDR3 protein: CAAGQGAYEQYF
V gene: TRBV19
D gene: TRBD1
clone size: .
J gene: TRBJ2-7

CDR3 DNA: TGTGCCAGCAGCTTCCCCCCGGGGCAGGGGGATCACGAGCAGTACTTC
CDR3 protein: CASSFPPGQGDHEQYF
V gene: TRBV7-9
D gene: TRBD1
clone size: .
J gene: TRBJ2-7

CDR3 DNA: TGTGCCAGCAGTTGGAGGGCCAGGGGGCTTTCACCCCTCCACTTT
CDR3 protein: CASSWRARGLSPLHF
V gene: TRBV27
D gene: TRBD1
clone size: .
J gene: TRBJ1-6

CDR3 DNA: TGTGCCAGCAGCGGGACTAGCGGTCACACCGGGGAGCTGTTTTTT
CDR3 protein: CASSGTSGHTGELFF
V gene: TRBV6-4
D gene: TRBD2
clone size: .
J gene: TRBJ2-2

CDR3 DNA: TGTGCCAGTAATGCGGAGGGCTTCAATCAGCCCCAGCATTTT
CDR3 protein: CASNAEGFNQPQHF
V gene: TRBV19
D gene: .
clone size: .
J gene: TRBJ1-5

CDR3 DNA: TGTGCCAGCAGCATGGACAGGGCCCACGAGCAGTACTTC
CDR3 protein: CASSMDRAHEQYF
V gene: TRBV5-5
D gene: TRBD1
clone size: .
J gene: TRBJ2-7

CDR3 DNA: TGTGCCAGCAGTGTAAGCGGGGATACCTACGAGCAGTACTTC
CDR3 protein: CASSVSGDTYEQYF
V gene: TRBV6-6
D gene: TRBD2
clone size: .
J gene: TRBJ2-7

CDR3 DNA: TGTGCCAGCAGCTTGACAGAACGCTCCTACGAGCAGTACTTC
CDR3 protein: CASSLTERSYEQYF
V gene: TRBV7-9
D gene: .
clone size: once
J gene: TRBJ2-7

CDR3 DNA: TGTGCCAGCAGCCCCGGGGGGCATGAGCAGTTCTTC
CDR3 protein: CASSPGGHEQFF
V gene: TRBV27
D gene: .
clone size: .
J gene: TRBJ2-1

CDR3 DNA: TGTGCCAGTAGACTCGGGACAGGGATCTACAATGAGCAGTTCTTC
CDR3 protein: CASRLGTGIYNEQFF
V gene: TRBV19
D gene: TRBD1
clone size: .
J gene: TRBJ2-1

CDR3 DNA: TGCGCCAGCAGCTTAACAGGGGCAGATACGCAGTATTTT
CDR3 protein: CASSLTGADTQYF
V gene: TRBV5-1
D gene: TRBD1
clone size: .
J gene: TRBJ2-3

CDR3 DNA: TGTGCCAGCAGTGCCGACAGGAGACAGAACACCGGGGAGCTGTTTTTT
CDR3 protein: CASSADRRQNTGELFF
V gene: TRBV2
D gene: .
clone size: .
J gene: TRBJ2-2

CDR3 DNA: TGTGCCAGCAGTGTGGGGAGGTACAATGAGCAGTTCTTC
CDR3 protein: CASSVGRYNEQFF
V gene: TRBV6-6
D gene: .
clone size: .
J gene: TRBJ2-1

CDR3 DNA: TGTGCCAGCAGTTACTCCCCGGGACAGGTGAACACTGAAGCTTTCTTT
CDR3 protein: CASSYSPGQVNTEAFF
V gene: TRBV6-5
D gene: TRBD1
clone size: .
J gene: TRBJ1-1

CDR3 DNA: TGTGCCACCGCGAGGGAGCTTCTCAATGAGCAGTTCTTC
CDR3 protein: CATARELLNEQFF
V gene: TRBV15
D gene: .
clone size: .
J gene: TRBJ2-1

CDR3 DNA: TGCGCCAGCGCGCCTTGGGACAGCTTAGAAGAAGCTTTCTTT
CDR3 protein: CASAPWDSLEEAFF
V gene: TRBV5-1
D gene: TRBD1
clone size: .
J gene: TRBJ1-1

CDR3 DNA: TGTGCCAGCAACTCAGCCGGGACAGACTACTATGGCTACACCTTC
CDR3 protein: CASNSAGTDYYGYTF
V gene: TRBV7-9
D gene: TRBD1
clone size: .
J gene: TRBJ1-2

CDR3 DNA: TGTGCCAGCAGTTCGGGACAGGGCTATGGCTACACCTTC
CDR3 protein: CASSSGQGYGYTF
V gene: TRBV6-1
D gene: TRBD1
clone size: .
J gene: TRBJ1-2

CDR3 DNA: TGTGCCAGCAGGGCCTTTGGTAGCGGGAGTGAGCAGTACTTC
CDR3 protein: CASRAFGSGSEQYF
V gene: TRBV6-1
D gene: TRBD2
clone size: .
J gene: TRBJ2-7

CDR3 DNA: TGCGCCAGCAGCTCCACTAGCGACTCCTCCTACGAGCAGTACTTC
CDR3 protein: CASSSTSDSSYEQYF
V gene: TRBV5-1
D gene: TRBD2
clone size: .
J gene: TRBJ2-7

CDR3 DNA: TGTGCCAGCAGTGAAGGAGGGATTGATGAAGCTTTCTTT
CDR3 protein: CASSEGGIDEAFF
V gene: TRBV2
D gene: .
clone size: few
J gene: TRBJ1-1

CDR3 DNA: TGTGCCAGCAGTTTGACTAGCGAAAAGCTCTCCTACGAGCAGTACTTC
CDR3 protein: CASSLTSEKLSYEQYF
V gene: TRBV27
D gene: TRBD2
clone size: .
J gene: TRBJ2-7

CDR3 DNA: TGTGCCAGTAGTATACCCGGGAGCGCGTGGGTCGGGGAGCTGTTTTTT
CDR3 protein: CASSIPGSAWVGELFF
V gene: TRBV19
D gene: .
clone size: .
J gene: TRBJ2-2

CDR3 DNA: TGTGCCAGCAGTCCCGGACTAGCGGGGGGGCCCCTAGAGACCCAGTACTTC
CDR3 protein: CASSPGLAGGPLETQYF
V gene: TRBV2
D gene: TRBD2
clone size: .
J gene: TRBJ2-5

CDR3 DNA: TGTGCCAGCAGTTACTTAGCGGGGGTTCAAAGTGAGCAGTTCTTC
CDR3 protein: CASSYLAGVQSEQFF
V gene: TRBV6-6
D gene: TRBD2
clone size: .
J gene: TRBJ2-1